This T cell receptor beta chain was retrieved from a study of T cell responses to AZD1222 COVID-19 vaccine. As concerns this clone: Antigen unknown.

Looked up from germline, CDR1 is MDHEN and CDR2 is SYDVKM. There are 16 residues in the CDR3. Trimming removed 5 bases from V and 0 bases from J; junction bases left unmatched: 7. Whole-study results and caveats: Regions left unmutated in variants are reportedly the target of nearly half of spike-specific TCRs. No repertoire was sampled before or during the peak T cell response, only after it. Spike-specific TCR breadth and depth grew following two AZD1222 doses. Baseline serostatus was positive in only six AZD1222 recipients.

Profiled with immunoSEQ multiplex PCR; TCRdb holds only in-frame clones, not every one. Of some 120,000 clones in the sample, 93% were seen once. V and J are TRBV28 and TRBJ1-3; TRBD1 aligns across 7 bases. The clonotype comes from an adult in good health. The material was peripheral blood, obtained on day 0 of AZD1222 vaccination. Here the CDR3 DNA reads TGTGCCAGCAGTGAGGGGACAGTTATCTCTGGAAACACCATATATTTT. This codes for CASSEGTVISGNTIYF.